Shown below are 12 T cell receptor beta chains from a single sample sequenced in a study of blood T cell repertoires in COVID-19. Assay used: immunoSEQ multiplex PCR; TCRdb lists only in-frame clones, some missing. The sample consists of about 250,000 clones, around 86% of them appearing once. Sequences were obtained from PBMCs or T cells enriched from blood (not recorded which). The source is a man aged 35 to 55 who had recovered from COVID-19.

V usage is TRBV6-5 and J usage is TRBJ2-7, with 8 bases that match TRBD2. The CDR3 contains 13 residues. From germline, CDR1 is MNHEY and CDR2 SVGAGI. Trimming cost V 6 bases and J 3 bases; bases outside gene matches: 4. The CDR3 is CASRASGGYEQYF. CDR3 sequence (DNA): TGTGCCAGCAGGGCCAGCGGGGGCTACGAGCAGTACTTC.

The rearrangement uses TRBV5-6 and TRBJ1-6; D possibly corresponds to TRBD1 (6 bases). Trimming shortened V by 3 bases and J by 6 bases, and 13 bases separated the two germline ends. Germline CDR1 SGHDT, CDR2 YYEEEE. The CDR3 runs to 15 residues. CDR3 nucleotide sequence: TGTGCCAGCAGCTGGGGAGGGGGAGGTAATTCACCCCTCCACTTT. This translates into CASSWGGGGNSPLHF.

A single count supports this clone. The chain recombines TRBV29-1 with TRBJ1-1; 9 bases are shared with TRBD1. Germline loops: CDR1 SQVTM, CDR2 ANQGSEA. This CDR3 comprises 15 residues. J lost 12 bases, V lost 4 bases, and 18 bases had no gene match. The DNA for the CDR3 is TGCAGCGTTGCCCGCTCCGGGACAGGGCGAGATAGATCTTTCTTT. This gives the protein CSVARSGTGRDRSFF.

This clone was observed a handful of times. CDR3 in DNA: TGTGCCTGGAGTCCCGGACAGGGGTGGACTGAAGCTTTCTTT. It yields the protein CAWSPGQGWTEAFF. This chain links TRBV30 with TRBJ1-1; 9 nucleotides match TRBD1. With 2 bases clipped from V and 5 bases from J, the junction kept 6 bases outside the gene matches. The CDR3 runs to 14 residues. Germline V lookup: CDR1 GTSNPN, CDR2 SVGIG (reference sequence).

The V gene is TRBV5-1, the J gene TRBJ2-3; the match to TRBD2 covers 7 bases. In germline, CDR1 is SGHRS, CDR2 YFSETQ. V lost 0 bases to trimming and J lost 3 bases; unmatched junction nucleotides: 7. The CDR3 runs to 16 residues. CDR3 region: CASSLASASGTDTQYF. DNA of the CDR3: TGCGCCAGCAGCTTGGCCTCGGCTAGCGGTACAGATACGCAGTATTTT.

The chain is built from TRBV11-3 and TRBJ2-5; TRBD1 agrees at 9 bases. CDR1 and CDR2 from the germline V gene are SGHNT and YENEEA. The CDR3 contains 15 residues. Trimming at V came to 5 bases and at J to 4 bases, leaving 8 bases not matched to a gene. Here the CDR3 reads CASSPGDRVTETQYF. CDR3 sequence (DNA): TGTGCCAGCAGCCCCGGGGACAGGGTGACAGAGACCCAGTACTTC.

V is TRBV5-5 and J is TRBJ1-5; TRBD1 agrees at 7 bases. J was trimmed by 7 bases and V by 4 bases; bases with no gene match: 5. Per germline, CDR1 SGHKS and CDR2 YYEKEE (reference sequence). This CDR3 has 13 residues. CDR3 nucleotide sequence: TGTGCCAGCAGCCGCACAGGGGCACAGCCCCAGCATTTT. Its translation is CASSRTGAQPQHF.

The gene calls are TRBV18 and TRBJ1-2, with TRBD1 identical over 9 bases. Per the germline V gene, CDR1 is KGHSH and CDR2 is LQKENI. With V trimmed by 4 bases and J by 4 bases, 7 bases remained unmatched. This CDR3 spans 15 amino acids. The CDR3 nucleotides are TGTGCCAGCTCACGCTCGGACAGGGGAGGCTATGGCTACACCTTC. Translation gives CASSRSDRGGYGYTF.

The rearrangement joins TRBV19 to TRBJ2-2, with TRBD2 matching over 12 bases. Looked up from germline, CDR1 is LNHDA and CDR2 is SQIVND (reference sequence). V lost 5 bases to trimming and J lost 4 bases; unmatched junction nucleotides: 8. This CDR3 region has 17 residues. In DNA form, the CDR3 reads TGTGCCAGTAGTGAAACTAGCGGGAGGCGTGGCACCGGGGAGCTGTTTTTT. Encoded protein: CASSETSGRRGTGELFF.

The J gene is TRBJ2-7, the V gene TRBV6-1; tentative D call: TRBD1 (5 bases). CDR3 length: 13 amino acids. Trimming stripped 2 bases from V and 1 base from J, with 6 bases between. Germline assignment: CDR1 MNHNS and CDR2 SASEGT. The CDR3 sequence: CASSEYRSYEQYF. The CDR3 DNA sequence: TGTGCCAGCAGTGAATACAGGTCCTACGAGCAGTACTTC.

The rearrangement uses TRBV2 and TRBJ2-7; 11 bases agree with TRBD2. The CDR3 spans 14 residues. V was clipped by 8 bases and J by 4 bases; unmatched bases: 7. CDR1 is SNHLY and CDR2 is FYNNEI in the germline V gene. The CDR3 DNA reads as TGTGCCAGCGGAGCCGGGACTAGCGGTTACGAGCAGTACTTC. Translating gives CASGAGTSGYEQYF.

The chain joins TRBV27 to TRBJ1-5, with TRBD1 as a possible D gene (6 bases). Germline loops: CDR1 MNHEY, CDR2 SMNVEV (reference sequence). The CDR3 loop spans 13 amino acids. The ends were cut back, 4 bases at V and 2 bases at J, with 6 bases in the middle. The CDR3 coding sequence is TGTGCCAGCAGTTACAGGGGCAATCAGCCCCAGCATTTT. This sequence encodes CASSYRGNQPQHF.